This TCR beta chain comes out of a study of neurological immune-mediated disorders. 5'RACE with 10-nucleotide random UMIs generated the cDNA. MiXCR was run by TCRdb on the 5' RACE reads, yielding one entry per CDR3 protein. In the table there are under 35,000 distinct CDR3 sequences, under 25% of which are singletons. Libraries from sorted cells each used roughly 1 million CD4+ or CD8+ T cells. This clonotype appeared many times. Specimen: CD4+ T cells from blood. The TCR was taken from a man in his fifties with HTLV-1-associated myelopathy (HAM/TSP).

CDR3 in DNA: TGTGCCAGCAGCTTGGGACAGGGGGCTTACGAGCAGTACTTC. It translates to CASSLGQGAYEQYF. The chain links TRBV5-5 to TRBJ2-7, with 10 bases lining up with TRBD1. CDR3 length equals 14 residues. J lost 4 bases, V lost 0 bases, and 1 base had no gene match. Germline loops: CDR1 SGHKS, CDR2 YYEKEE (reference sequence).